The sample holds many counts of the clone carrying this T cell receptor beta chain. Its antigen is as yet unknown. The sample originates from a study of glioma-infiltrating T cells. Study-wide results and caveats: Non-neoplastic patients had below-expected tissue-blood divergence, while all gliomas exceeded expectation.

Germline loops: CDR1 SQVTM, CDR2 ANQGSEA. The CDR3 length is 13 residues. V shed 7 bases and J 2 bases; nucleotides not matched to a gene: 7. Using RNA template, CDR3s of TCR alpha and beta were amplified with iRepertoire arm-PCR. Tissue mRNA or PBMC total RNA, roughly 85-450 ng, went into one-step reverse transcription and amplification. TCRdb redid the calling of the multiplex PCR reads with MiXCR, one entry per CDR3 protein. The sample yields approximately 88,000 distinct CDR3 sequences, about 25% seen once. The clonotype comes from a human donor with low-grade glioma or glioblastoma, undergoing nonglioma brain surgery, or in good health (not recorded which). Sample: glioma tissue, nonneoplastic brain tissue, or PBMCs (not recorded which). The V call is TRBV29-1, the J call TRBJ1-2; 7 bases match TRBD1. DNA for the CDR3: TGCAGCGCCCCCGTGACAGGGAACTATGGCTACACCTTC. Protein: CSAPVTGNYGYTF.